A selection of T cell receptor beta chains follows, all from one sample in a study of blood T cell repertoires in COVID-19. Sequenced by immunoSEQ multiplex PCR; TCRdb stores in-frame clones only, minus some. Of 320,000 or so clones detected, around 84% appear once; the ten largest clones hold around 1.8%. Material: PBMCs or T cells enriched from blood (not recorded which). The receptor set was obtained from a woman aged 25 to 39 who had been exposed to COVID-19. The CDR3 runs from the conserved cysteine through the conserved F or W. A D gene is named only where the DNA matches it firmly. Rows may omit the clone size; those that give it use once, few, many or a size class.

>many|-|TRBV19|TRBJ2-7
TGTGCCAGTAGTCGAGGGCAGAAATACGAGCAGTACTTC
CASSRGQKYEQYF
>-|-|TRBV10-3|TRBJ2-5
TGTGCCATCAGCACAGGGACGGTACAAGAGACCCGGTACTTC
CAISTGTVQETRYF
>-|-|TRBV3-1/TRBV3-2|TRBJ2-2
TGTGCCAGCACCCCCCAGGATTGGGTCGGGGAGCTGTTTTTT
CASTPQDWVGELFF
>-|-|TRBV7-2|TRBJ1-6
TGTGCCAGCAGCATGGTTATAGGGGCCTTTTCACCCCTCCACTTT
CASSMVIGAFSPLHF
>-|-|TRBV6-5|TRBJ1-1
TGTGCCTCCTACAGGGACGGCACTGAAGCTTTCTTT
CASYRDGTEAFF
>-|TRBD1|TRBV28|TRBJ1-2
TGTGCCAGCAGTATCCCACAGGGGCAGGACTATGGCTACACCTTC
CASSIPQGQDYGYTF
>-|-|TRBV30|TRBJ1-6
TGTGCCTGGATCGGCCGGGGAGGTTCACCCCTCCACTTT
CAWIGRGGSPLHF
>-|-|TRBV19|TRBJ2-1
TGTGCCAGTAGTATAGGCAGGGCTTACAATGAGCAGTTCTTC
CASSIGRAYNEQFF
>-|TRBD1|TRBV5-1|TRBJ2-7
TGCGCCAGCAGCGATAATCCGACAGGGGAGCAGTACTTC
CASSDNPTGEQYF
>-|-|TRBV21-1|TRBJ2-3
TGTGCCAGCAGCAAAAAGACTAGCTTCAACGGTACGGATACGCAGTATTTT
CASSKKTSFNGTDTQYF
>-|-|TRBV5-5|TRBJ2-2
TGTGCCAGCAGCTTGGGTCCAGGGCTGAACACCGGGGAGCTGTTTTTT
CASSLGPGLNTGELFF
>-|TRBD2|TRBV18|TRBJ2-2
TGTGCCAGCTCACCACGCCGGGAGGTCCACGGGGAGCTGTTTTTT
CASSPRREVHGELFF
>-|-|TRBV6-2/TRBV6-3|TRBJ1-1
TGTGCCAGCAGCCCTACCGGGACACGGATTAGGGGAACTGAAGCTTTCTTT
CASSPTGTRIRGTEAFF
>-|-|TRBV29-1|TRBJ1-3
TGCAGCGTTCAAGGCGGGTTTCCTGGAAACACCATATATTTT
CSVQGGFPGNTIYF
>-|TRBD1|TRBV7-9|TRBJ2-7
TGTGCCAGCAGCTTATCTCCAACAGGGGCCTCCTCCTACGAGCAGTACTTC
CASSLSPTGASSYEQYF
>-|-|TRBV3-1/TRBV3-2|TRBJ2-2
TGTGCCAGCAGCCAAGGACAACCTCTGAACACCGGGGAGCTGTTTTTT
CASSQGQPLNTGELFF
>few|-|TRBV14|TRBJ2-7
TGTGCCAGCAGCGCCCGACAGGCCCACTCCTACGAGCAGTACTTC
CASSARQAHSYEQYF
>once|TRBD1|TRBV30|TRBJ2-5
TGTGCCTGGAGTGGAGGCCCCCGACAGGGAGAGAGGGAGACCCAGTACTTC
CAWSGGPRQGERETQYF
>-|TRBD1|TRBV5-6|TRBJ1-4
TGTGCCAGCAGCTTCACCGGGACAGGGCCCCTGTCAGAGGAAAAACTGTTTTTT
CASSFTGTGPLSEEKLFF
>-|-|TRBV14|TRBJ1-5
TGTGCCAGCAGCCAGGGGCTTCAGCCCCAGCATTTT
CASSQGLQPQHF
>once|-|TRBV4-3|TRBJ1-6
TGCGCCAGCAGCGCAGGACAGCAGAATTCACCCCTCCACTTT
CASSAGQQNSPLHF
>-|-|TRBV18|TRBJ2-1
TGTGCCAGCTCACCCCGACTGGACAATGAGCAGTTCTTC
CASSPRLDNEQFF
>-|-|TRBV7-2|TRBJ2-5
TGTGCCAGCAGTCATCGCACGCGGTCGGAGACCCAGTACTTC
CASSHRTRSETQYF
>-|TRBD1|TRBV28|TRBJ1-2
TGTGCCAGCAGTTACAGGGGTATCTATGGCTACACCTTC
CASSYRGIYGYTF
>-|TRBD1|TRBV7-9|TRBJ1-2
TGTGCCAGCAGCTTAGTTTCAGGGGGCGGCTACACCTTC
CASSLVSGGGYTF
>once|TRBD1|TRBV6-5|TRBJ2-3
TGTGCCAGCAGTTGGCGCCGGGACAGGGGAGCAGATACGCAGTATTTT
CASSWRRDRGADTQYF
>-|TRBD1|TRBV5-4|TRBJ1-4
TGTGCCAGCAGCAGAGGGACAGGGGGTGCGACTTCCGAAAAACTGTTTTTT
CASSRGTGGATSEKLFF
>-|TRBD2|TRBV30|TRBJ2-1
TGTGCCTGGAGTCCAAAGAGCGGGGGAGTATACAATGAGCAGTTCTTC
CAWSPKSGGVYNEQFF
>-|-|TRBV30|TRBJ2-2
TGTGCCACGGGGGAACACAACACCGGGGAGCTGTTTTTT
CATGEHNTGELFF
>-|-|TRBV27|TRBJ1-5
TGTGCCAGCAGTCCTGAGCCTGGACAGAATAGCAATCAGCCCCAGCATTTT
CASSPEPGQNSNQPQHF
>-|-|TRBV12-3/TRBV12-4|TRBJ1-1
TGTGCCAGCAGTTTAGTAGTTAACACTGAAGCTTTCTTT
CASSLVVNTEAFF
>-|-|TRBV6-5|TRBJ2-2
TGTGCCAGCAGTTACCCAGCGGCCCCGAGTGGGGAGCTGTTTTTT
CASSYPAAPSGELFF
>few|-|TRBV5-6|TRBJ1-2
TGTGCCAGCAGCTTGGCCGCGAGGGACTATGGCTACACCTTC
CASSLAARDYGYTF
>once|-|TRBV19|TRBJ1-2
TGTGCCAGTAGTACGGGTCGTGGAGGTGGCTACACCTTC
CASSTGRGGGYTF
>-|TRBD2|TRBV4-1|TRBJ2-1
TGCGCCAGCAGCCAAGATTTAGCGGGAAGCTCCTACAATGAGCAGTTCTTC
CASSQDLAGSSYNEQFF
>-|TRBD1|TRBV5-5|TRBJ1-2
TGTGCCAGCAGCTTATCGGGACAGGGGGCGGGTGGCTACACCTTC
CASSLSGQGAGGYTF
>-|TRBD2|TRBV9|TRBJ2-7
TGTGCCAGCAGCGCCCCTAGCGGGACCCCCTACGAGCAGTACTTC
CASSAPSGTPYEQYF
>-|TRBD1|TRBV5-4|TRBJ2-2
TGTGCCAGCAGTTCTCTCGGGACAGCTAACACCGGGGAGCTGTTTTTT
CASSSLGTANTGELFF
>-|TRBD1|TRBV5-1|TRBJ1-2
TGCGCCAGCAGAACGGGACAGAGCTATGGCTACACCTTC
CASRTGQSYGYTF
>-|TRBD1|TRBV25-1|TRBJ2-2
TGTGCCAGCAGCCGGACAGGGGGCACCGGGGAGCTGTTTTTT
CASSRTGGTGELFF
>once|-|TRBV24-1|TRBJ1-5
TGTGCCACCAGTCTGGGGCCCAATCAGCCCCAGCATTTT
CATSLGPNQPQHF
>-|TRBD1|TRBV29-1|TRBJ1-2
TGCAGCGAAAGCCGGGACAGGATCTATGGCTACACCTTC
CSESRDRIYGYTF
>-|-|TRBV6-1|TRBJ1-2
TGTGCCAGCAGTGAAGCGCGGAGAAGCTATGGCTACACCTTC
CASSEARRSYGYTF
>-|-|TRBV7-3|TRBJ2-7
TGTGCCAGCAGCCCGGGAGCTAAGGGCGAGCAGTACTTC
CASSPGAKGEQYF
>few|-|TRBV7-2|TRBJ1-6
TGTGCCAGCAGCCAGGCCACAGTTTATAATTCACCCCTCCACTTT
CASSQATVYNSPLHF
>-|TRBD2|TRBV30|TRBJ2-7
TGTGCCCTGATGCGGGGGACCTCCTACGAGCAGTACTTC
CALMRGTSYEQYF
>-|TRBD2|TRBV5-1|TRBJ2-3
TGCGCCAGCAGCTTGGCCCCGGGGGGGCGTACAGATACGCAGTATTTT
CASSLAPGGRTDTQYF
>-|TRBD1|TRBV27|TRBJ1-5
TGTGCCAGCAGCCGAGGACAGGGGGGTAATCAGCCCCAGCATTTT
CASSRGQGGNQPQHF
>few|-|TRBV9|TRBJ1-6
TGTGCCAGCAGCGTAGAGGCAGGGAATAATTCACCCCTCCACTTT
CASSVEAGNNSPLHF
>-|TRBD1|TRBV10-3|TRBJ2-5
TGTGCCATCAGTGCAACGACAGGGGGCGCCCCCCAGACCCAGTACTTC
CAISATTGGAPQTQYF
>-|-|TRBV19|TRBJ1-1
TGTGCCAGTAGTATATGGGCCCAGAACACTGAAGCTTTCTTT
CASSIWAQNTEAFF
>-|TRBD1|TRBV30|TRBJ1-6
TGTGCCTGGAGTGAAAAACGACAGGGGTATAATTCACCCCTCCACTTT
CAWSEKRQGYNSPLHF
>many|-|TRBV11-2|TRBJ2-2
TGTGCCAGCAGCGTACAGAACACCGGGGAGCTGTTTTTT
CASSVQNTGELFF
>-|-|TRBV6-1|TRBJ2-6
TGTGCCAGCAGTGAACTAAGCTCTGGGGCCAACGTCCTGACTTTC
CASSELSSGANVLTF